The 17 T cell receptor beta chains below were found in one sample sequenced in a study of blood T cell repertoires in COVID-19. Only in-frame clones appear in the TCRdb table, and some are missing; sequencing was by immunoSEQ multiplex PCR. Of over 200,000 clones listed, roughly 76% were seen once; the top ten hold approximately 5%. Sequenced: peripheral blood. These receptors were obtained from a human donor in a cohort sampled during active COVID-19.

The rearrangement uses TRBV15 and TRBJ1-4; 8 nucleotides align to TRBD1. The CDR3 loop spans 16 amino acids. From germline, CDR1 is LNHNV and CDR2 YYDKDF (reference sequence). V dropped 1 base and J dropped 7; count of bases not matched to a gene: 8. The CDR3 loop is CATSRGTGTWTEKLFF. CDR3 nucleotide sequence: TGTGCCACCAGCAGAGGGACAGGGACTTGGACTGAAAAACTGTTTTTT.

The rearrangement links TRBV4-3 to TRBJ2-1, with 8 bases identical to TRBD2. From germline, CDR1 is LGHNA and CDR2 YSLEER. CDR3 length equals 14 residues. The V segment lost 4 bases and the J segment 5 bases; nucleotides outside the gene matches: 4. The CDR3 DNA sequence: TGCGCCAGCAGCCCGGAACTAGCGGACAATGAGCAGTTCTTC. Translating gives CASSPELADNEQFF.

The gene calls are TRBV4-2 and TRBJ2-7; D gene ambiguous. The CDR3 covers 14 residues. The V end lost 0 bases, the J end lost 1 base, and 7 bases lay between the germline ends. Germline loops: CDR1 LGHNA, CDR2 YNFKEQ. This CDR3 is CASSQEKQSYEQYF. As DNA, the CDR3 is TGTGCCAGCAGCCAAGAAAAACAGTCCTACGAGCAGTACTTC.

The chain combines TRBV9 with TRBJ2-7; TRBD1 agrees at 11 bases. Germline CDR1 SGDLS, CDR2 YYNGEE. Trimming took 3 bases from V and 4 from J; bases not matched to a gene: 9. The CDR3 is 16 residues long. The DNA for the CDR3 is TGTGCCAGCAGCGCCCGCGGGACAGGGGGTAGGTACGAGCAGTACTTC. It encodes CASSARGTGGRYEQYF.

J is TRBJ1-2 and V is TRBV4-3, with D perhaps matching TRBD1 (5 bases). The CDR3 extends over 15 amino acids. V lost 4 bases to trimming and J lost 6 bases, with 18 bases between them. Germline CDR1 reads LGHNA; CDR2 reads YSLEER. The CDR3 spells CASSPQGRGLNGYTF. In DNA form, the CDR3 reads TGCGCCAGCAGCCCCCAAGGAAGGGGCTTAAATGGCTACACCTTC.

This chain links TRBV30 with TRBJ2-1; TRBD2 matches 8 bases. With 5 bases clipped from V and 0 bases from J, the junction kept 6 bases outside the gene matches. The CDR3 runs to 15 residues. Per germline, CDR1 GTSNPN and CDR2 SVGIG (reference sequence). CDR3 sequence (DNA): TGTGCCTGGGGGAGCGGGAGCTCCTCCTACAATGAGCAGTTCTTC. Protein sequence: CAWGSGSSSYNEQFF. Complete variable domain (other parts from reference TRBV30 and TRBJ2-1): SQTIHQWPATLVQPVGSPLSLECTVEGTSNPNLYWYRQAAGRGLQLLFYSVGIGQISSEVPQNLSASRPQDRQFILSSKKLLLSDSGFYLCAWGSGSSSYNEQFFGPGTRLTVL.

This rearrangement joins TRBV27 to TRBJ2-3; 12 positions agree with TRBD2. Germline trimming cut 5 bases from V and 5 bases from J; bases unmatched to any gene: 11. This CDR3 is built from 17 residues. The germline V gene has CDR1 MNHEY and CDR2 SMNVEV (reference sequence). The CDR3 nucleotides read TGTGCCAGCAGTCCGACGCTAGCGGGAGGGTTCGGAGATACGCAGTATTTT. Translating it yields CASSPTLAGGFGDTQYF.

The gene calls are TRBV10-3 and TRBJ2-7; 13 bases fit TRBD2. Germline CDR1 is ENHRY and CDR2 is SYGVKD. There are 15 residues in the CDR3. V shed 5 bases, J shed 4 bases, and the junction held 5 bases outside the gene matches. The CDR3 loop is CAISTPGLAGYEQYF. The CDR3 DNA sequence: TGTGCCATCAGTACGCCGGGACTAGCGGGATACGAGCAGTACTTC.

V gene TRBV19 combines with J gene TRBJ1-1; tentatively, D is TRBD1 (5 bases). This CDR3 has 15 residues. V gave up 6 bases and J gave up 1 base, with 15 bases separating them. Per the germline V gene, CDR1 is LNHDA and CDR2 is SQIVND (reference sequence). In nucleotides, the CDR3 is TGTGCCAGTAGCCCATTTCGGGGGGGGAACACTGAAGCTTTCTTT. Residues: CASSPFRGGNTEAFF.

CDR3 sequence: CASSHTGVRGNQPQHF. The CDR3 DNA sequence: TGTGCCAGCAGCCACACAGGGGTAAGGGGCAATCAGCCCCAGCATTTT. This chain links TRBV4-2 with TRBJ1-5, with TRBD1 identical over 7 bases. The CDR3 is made up of 16 amino acids. The trim removed 3 bases at V and 2 bases at J, leaving 7 bases unmatched. Germline values: CDR1 LGHNA, CDR2 YNFKEQ.

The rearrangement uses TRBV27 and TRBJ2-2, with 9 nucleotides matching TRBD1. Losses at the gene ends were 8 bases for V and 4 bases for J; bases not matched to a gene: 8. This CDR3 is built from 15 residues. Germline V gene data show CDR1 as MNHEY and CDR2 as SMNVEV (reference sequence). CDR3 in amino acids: CASAPGTGSTGELFF. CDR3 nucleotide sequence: TGTGCCAGCGCCCCCGGGACAGGGTCCACCGGGGAGCTGTTTTTT.

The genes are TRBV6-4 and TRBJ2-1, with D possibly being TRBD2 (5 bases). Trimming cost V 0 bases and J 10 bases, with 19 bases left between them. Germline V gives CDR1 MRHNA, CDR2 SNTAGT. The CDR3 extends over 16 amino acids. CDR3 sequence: CASSDSSKGAELEQFF. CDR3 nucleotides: TGTGCCAGCAGTGACTCGAGTAAGGGAGCGGAATTAGAGCAGTTCTTC.

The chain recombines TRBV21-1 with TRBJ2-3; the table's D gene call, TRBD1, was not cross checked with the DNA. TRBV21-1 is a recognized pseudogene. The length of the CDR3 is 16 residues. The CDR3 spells CASSGRLLDREDTQYF. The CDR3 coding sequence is TGTGCCAGCAGCGGAAGGCTATTGGACAGGGAGGATACGCAGTATTTT.

The CDR3 sequence: CASSPGGSSYNEQFF. For the CDR3, the DNA is TGTGCCAGCAGCCCCGGGGGGAGTTCCTACAATGAGCAGTTCTTC. V and J are TRBV7-3 and TRBJ2-1, with 7 bases identical to TRBD2. The CDR3 extends over 15 amino acids. From germline, CDR1 is SGHTA and CDR2 FQGTGA. The junction had 5 bases not matched to a gene; V was cut back by 5 bases and J by 1 base.

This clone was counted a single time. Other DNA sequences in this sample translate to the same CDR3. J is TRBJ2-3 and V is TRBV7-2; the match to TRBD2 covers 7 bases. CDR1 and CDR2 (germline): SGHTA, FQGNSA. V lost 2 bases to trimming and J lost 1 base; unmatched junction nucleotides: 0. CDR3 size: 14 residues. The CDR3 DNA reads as TGTGCCAGCAGCTTAACTAGCGGCACAGATACGCAGTATTTT. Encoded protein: CASSLTSGTDTQYF. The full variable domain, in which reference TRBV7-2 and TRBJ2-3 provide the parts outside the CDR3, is GAGVSQSPSNKVTEKGKDVELRCDPISGHTALYWYRQSLGQGLEFLIYFQGNSAPDKSGLPSDRFSAERTGGSVSTLTIQRTQQEDSAVYLCASSLTSGTDTQYFGPGTRLTVL.

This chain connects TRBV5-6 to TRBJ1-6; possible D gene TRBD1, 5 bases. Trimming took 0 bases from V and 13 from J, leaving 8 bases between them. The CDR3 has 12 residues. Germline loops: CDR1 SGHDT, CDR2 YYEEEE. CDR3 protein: CASSLGGGPLHF. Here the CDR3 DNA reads TGTGCCAGCAGCTTGGGGGGGGGTCCCCTCCACTTT.

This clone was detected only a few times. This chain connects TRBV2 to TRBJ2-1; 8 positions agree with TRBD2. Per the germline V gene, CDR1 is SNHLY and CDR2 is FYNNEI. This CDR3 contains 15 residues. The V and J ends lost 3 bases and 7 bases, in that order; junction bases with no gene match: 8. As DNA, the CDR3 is TGTGCCAGCAGTGATCGAAGCGGGAGTATAAATGAGCAGTTCTTC. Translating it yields CASSDRSGSINEQFF.